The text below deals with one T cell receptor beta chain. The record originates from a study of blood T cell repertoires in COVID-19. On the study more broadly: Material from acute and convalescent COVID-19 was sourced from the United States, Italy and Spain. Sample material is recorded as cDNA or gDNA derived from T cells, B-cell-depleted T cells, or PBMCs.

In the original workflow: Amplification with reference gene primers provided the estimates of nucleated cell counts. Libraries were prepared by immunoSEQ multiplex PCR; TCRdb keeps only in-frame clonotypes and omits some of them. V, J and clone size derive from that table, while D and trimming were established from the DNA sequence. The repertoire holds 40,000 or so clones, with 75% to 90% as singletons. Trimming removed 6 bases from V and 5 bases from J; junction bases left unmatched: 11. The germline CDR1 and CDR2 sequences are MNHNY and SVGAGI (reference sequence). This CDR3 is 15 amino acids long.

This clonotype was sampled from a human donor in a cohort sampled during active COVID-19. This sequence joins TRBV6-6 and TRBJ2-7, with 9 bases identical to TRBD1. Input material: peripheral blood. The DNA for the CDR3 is TGTGCCAGCAGCTCATCACAGGGGGCCATTGACGAGCAGTACTTC. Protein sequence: CASSSSQGAIDEQYF.